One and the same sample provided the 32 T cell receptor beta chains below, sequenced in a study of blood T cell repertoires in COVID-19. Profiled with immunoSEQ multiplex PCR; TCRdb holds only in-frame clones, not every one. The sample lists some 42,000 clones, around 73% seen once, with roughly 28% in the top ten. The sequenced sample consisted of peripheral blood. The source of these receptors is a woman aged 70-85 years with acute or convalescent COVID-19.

As DNA, the CDR3 is TGTGCCATCAGTGAGCCCGGGACAGGTTACAATGAGCAGTTCTTC. Translation: CAISEPGTGYNEQFF. The chain is built from TRBV10-3 and TRBJ2-1; 8 nucleotides line up with TRBD1. V shed 2 bases, J shed 4 bases, and the junction held 4 bases outside the gene matches. The CDR3 spans 15 residues. The germline gives CDR1 ENHRY, CDR2 SYGVKD.

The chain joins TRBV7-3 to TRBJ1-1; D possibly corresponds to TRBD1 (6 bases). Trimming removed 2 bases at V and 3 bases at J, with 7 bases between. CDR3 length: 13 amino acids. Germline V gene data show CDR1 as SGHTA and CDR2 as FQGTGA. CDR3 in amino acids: CASSLDRHTEAFF. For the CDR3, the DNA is TGTGCCAGCAGCTTAGACAGGCACACTGAAGCTTTCTTT.

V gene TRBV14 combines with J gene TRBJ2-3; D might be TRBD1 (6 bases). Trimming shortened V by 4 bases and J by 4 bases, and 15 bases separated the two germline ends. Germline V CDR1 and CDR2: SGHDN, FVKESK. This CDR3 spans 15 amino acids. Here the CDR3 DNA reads TGTGCCAGCAGCCCGTCACAGGGTATGGCAGATACGCAGTATTTT. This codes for CASSPSQGMADTQYF.

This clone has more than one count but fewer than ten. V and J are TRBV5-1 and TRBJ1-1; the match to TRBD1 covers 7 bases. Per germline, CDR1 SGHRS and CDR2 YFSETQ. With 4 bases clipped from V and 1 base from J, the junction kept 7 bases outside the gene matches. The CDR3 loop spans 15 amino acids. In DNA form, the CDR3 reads TGCGCCAGCAGCGTAGACAGGGTCCCGAACACTGAAGCTTTCTTT. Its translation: CASSVDRVPNTEAFF.

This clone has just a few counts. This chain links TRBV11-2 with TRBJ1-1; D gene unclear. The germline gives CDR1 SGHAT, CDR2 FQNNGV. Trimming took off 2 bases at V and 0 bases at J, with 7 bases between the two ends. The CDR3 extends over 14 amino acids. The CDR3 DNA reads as TGTGCCAGCAGCTTAAGTAGAATGAACACTGAAGCTTTCTTT. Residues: CASSLSRMNTEAFF.

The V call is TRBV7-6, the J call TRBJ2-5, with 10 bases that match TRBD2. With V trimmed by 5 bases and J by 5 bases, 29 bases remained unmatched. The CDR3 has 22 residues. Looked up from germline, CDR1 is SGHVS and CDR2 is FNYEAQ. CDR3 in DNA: TGTGCCAGCAGCAAAAAAGCCCCCTTCTTAGCGGGGGGCCTACAAAGGGAGGAGACCCAGTACTTC. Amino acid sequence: CASSKKAPFLAGGLQREETQYF. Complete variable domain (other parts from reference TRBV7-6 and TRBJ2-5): GAGVSQSPRYKVTKRGQDVALRCDPISGHVSLYWYRQALGQGPEFLTYFNYEAQQDKSGLPNDRFSAERPEGSISTLTIQRTEQRDSAMYRCASSKKAPFLAGGLQREETQYFGPGTRLLVL.

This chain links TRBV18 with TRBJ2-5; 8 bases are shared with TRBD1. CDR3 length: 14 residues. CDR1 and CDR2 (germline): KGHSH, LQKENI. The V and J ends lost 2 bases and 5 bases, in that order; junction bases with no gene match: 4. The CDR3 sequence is CASSPTGGMETQYF. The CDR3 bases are TGTGCCAGCTCACCAACAGGGGGTATGGAGACCCAGTACTTC.

For the CDR3, the DNA is TGTGCCTGGGGGACCGGGACAGTTAACACTGAAGCTTTCTTT. Protein: CAWGTGTVNTEAFF. The chain joins TRBV30 to TRBJ1-1, with 7 bases matching TRBD1. V was pared by 5 bases and J by 2 bases, with 8 bases of the junction left unmatched. CDR1 is GTSNPN and CDR2 is SVGIG in the germline V gene (reference sequence). The CDR3 has 14 residues.

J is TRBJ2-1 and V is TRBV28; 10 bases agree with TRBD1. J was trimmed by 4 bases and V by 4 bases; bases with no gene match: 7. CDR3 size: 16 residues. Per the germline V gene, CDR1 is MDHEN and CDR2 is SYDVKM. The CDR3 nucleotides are TGTGCCAGCAGTTCATCCGGGACAGGGGAATACAATGAGCAGTTCTTC. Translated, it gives CASSSSGTGEYNEQFF.

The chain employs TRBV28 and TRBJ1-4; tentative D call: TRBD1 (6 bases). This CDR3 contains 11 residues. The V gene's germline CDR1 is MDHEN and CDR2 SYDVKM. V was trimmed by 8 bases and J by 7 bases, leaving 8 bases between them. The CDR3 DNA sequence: TGTGCCAGCGGGGGCGGTGAAAAACTGTTTTTT. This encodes CASGGGEKLFF.

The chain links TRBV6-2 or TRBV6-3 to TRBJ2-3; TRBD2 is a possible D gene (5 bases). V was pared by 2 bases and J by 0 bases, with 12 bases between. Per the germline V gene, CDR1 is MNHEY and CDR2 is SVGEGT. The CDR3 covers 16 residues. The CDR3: CASSYGAVHSTDTQYF. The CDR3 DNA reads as TGTGCCAGCAGTTACGGAGCGGTTCATAGCACAGATACGCAGTATTTT.

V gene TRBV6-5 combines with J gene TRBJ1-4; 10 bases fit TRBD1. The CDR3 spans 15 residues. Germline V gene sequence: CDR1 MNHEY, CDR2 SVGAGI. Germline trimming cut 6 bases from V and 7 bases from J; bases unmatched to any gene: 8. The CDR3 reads CASSGTGAAGEKLFF. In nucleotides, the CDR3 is TGTGCCAGCAGCGGGACAGGGGCGGCGGGTGAAAAACTGTTTTTT.

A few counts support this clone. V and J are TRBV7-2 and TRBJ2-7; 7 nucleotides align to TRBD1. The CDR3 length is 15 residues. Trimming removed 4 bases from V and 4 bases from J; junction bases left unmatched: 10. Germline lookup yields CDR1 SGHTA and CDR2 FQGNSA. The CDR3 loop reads CASSSSGGQEYEQYF. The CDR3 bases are TGTGCCAGCAGCTCCTCAGGGGGACAAGAATACGAGCAGTACTTC.

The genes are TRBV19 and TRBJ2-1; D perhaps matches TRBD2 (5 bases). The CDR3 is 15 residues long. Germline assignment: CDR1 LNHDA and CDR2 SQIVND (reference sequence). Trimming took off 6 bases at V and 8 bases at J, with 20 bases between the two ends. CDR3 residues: CASRGRGLGIDEQFF. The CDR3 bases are TGTGCCAGTAGGGGCCGAGGGCTAGGGATTGATGAGCAGTTCTTC.

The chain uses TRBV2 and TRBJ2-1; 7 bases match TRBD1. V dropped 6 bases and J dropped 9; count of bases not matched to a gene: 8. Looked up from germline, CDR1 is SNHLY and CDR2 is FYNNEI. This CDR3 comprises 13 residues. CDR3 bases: TGTGCCAGCAGCCCCACAGGGGTCGGTGAGCAGTTCTTC. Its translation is CASSPTGVGEQFF.

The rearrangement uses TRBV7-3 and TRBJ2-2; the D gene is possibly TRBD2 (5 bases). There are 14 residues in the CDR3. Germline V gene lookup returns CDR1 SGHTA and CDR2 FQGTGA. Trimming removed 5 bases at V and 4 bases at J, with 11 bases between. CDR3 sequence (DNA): TGTGCCAGCAGCCCCGGACTGACCACCGGGGAGCTGTTTTTT. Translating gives CASSPGLTTGELFF.

CDR3 protein: CASSPQGAAGYTF. CDR3 sequence (DNA): TGTGCCAGCAGTCCACAGGGGGCGGCTGGCTACACCTTC. This chain joins TRBV12-3 or TRBV12-4 and TRBJ1-2, with 9 bases fitting TRBD1. The length of the CDR3 is 13 residues. Trimming took 5 bases from V and 7 from J; bases not matched to a gene: 5.

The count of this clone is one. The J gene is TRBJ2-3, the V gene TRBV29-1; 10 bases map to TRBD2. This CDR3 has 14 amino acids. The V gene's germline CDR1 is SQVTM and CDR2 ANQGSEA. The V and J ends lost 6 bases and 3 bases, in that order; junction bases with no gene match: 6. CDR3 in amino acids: CSVATSGQTDTQYF. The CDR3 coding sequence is TGCAGCGTAGCGACTAGCGGGCAGACAGATACGCAGTATTTT.

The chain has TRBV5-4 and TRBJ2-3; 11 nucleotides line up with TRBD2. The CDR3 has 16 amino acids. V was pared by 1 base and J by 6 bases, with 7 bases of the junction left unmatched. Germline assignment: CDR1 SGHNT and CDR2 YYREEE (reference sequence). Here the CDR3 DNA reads TGTGCCAGCAGCTTGCTGGCTAGCGGGAGGTCGGATACGCAGTATTTT. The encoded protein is CASSLLASGRSDTQYF.

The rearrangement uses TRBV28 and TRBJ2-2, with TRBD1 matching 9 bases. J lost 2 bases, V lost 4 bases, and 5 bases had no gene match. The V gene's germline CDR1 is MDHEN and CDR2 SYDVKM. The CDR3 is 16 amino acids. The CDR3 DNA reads TGTGCCAGCAGTTCCCGGACAGGGGCTAACACCGGGGAGCTGTTTTTT. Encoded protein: CASSSRTGANTGELFF.

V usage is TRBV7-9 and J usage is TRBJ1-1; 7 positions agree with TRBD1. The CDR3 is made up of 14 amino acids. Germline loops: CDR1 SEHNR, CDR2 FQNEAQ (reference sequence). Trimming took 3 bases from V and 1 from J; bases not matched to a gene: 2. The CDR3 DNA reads TGTGCCAGCAGCTTGGGACAGACGAACACTGAAGCTTTCTTT. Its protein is CASSLGQTNTEAFF.

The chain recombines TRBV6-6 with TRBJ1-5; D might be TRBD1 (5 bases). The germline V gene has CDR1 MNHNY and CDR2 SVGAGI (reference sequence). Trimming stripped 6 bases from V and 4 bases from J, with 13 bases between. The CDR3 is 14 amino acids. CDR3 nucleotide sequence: TGTGCCAGCAGAAGACAGCTGGCGAATCAGCCCCAGCATTTT. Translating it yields CASRRQLANQPQHF.

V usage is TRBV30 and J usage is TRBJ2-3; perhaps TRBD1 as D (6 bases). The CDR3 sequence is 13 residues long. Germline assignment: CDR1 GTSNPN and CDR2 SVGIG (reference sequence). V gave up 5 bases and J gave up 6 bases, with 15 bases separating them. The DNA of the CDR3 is TGTGCCTGGTGTCCAGGGGTACCGGATACGCAGTATTTT. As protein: CAWCPGVPDTQYF.

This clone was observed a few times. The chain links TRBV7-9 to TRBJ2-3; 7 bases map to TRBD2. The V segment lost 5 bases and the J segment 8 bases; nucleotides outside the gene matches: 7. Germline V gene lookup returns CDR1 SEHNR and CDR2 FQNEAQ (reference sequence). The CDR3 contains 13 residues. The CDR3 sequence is CASSPRTSSTQYF. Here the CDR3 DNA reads TGTGCCAGCAGCCCCCGGACTAGTTCTACGCAGTATTTT.

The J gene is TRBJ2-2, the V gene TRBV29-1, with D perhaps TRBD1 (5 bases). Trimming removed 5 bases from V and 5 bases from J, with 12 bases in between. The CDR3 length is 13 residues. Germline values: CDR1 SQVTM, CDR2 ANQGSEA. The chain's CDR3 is CSVKTGWTGELFF. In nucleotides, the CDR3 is TGCAGCGTTAAAACAGGCTGGACCGGGGAGCTGTTTTTT.

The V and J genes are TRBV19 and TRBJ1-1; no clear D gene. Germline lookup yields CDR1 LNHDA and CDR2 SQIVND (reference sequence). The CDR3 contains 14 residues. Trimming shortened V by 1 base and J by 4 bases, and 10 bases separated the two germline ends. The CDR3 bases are TGTGCCAGTAGTATAGCACGAGAGCTCACTGAAGCTTTCTTT. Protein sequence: CASSIARELTEAFF.

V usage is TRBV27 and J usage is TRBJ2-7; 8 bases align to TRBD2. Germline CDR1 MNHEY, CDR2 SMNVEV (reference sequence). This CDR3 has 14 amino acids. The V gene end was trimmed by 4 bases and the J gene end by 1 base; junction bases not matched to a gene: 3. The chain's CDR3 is CASSSREGSYEQYF. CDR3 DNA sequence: TGTGCCAGCAGTTCACGGGAGGGGTCCTACGAGCAGTACTTC.

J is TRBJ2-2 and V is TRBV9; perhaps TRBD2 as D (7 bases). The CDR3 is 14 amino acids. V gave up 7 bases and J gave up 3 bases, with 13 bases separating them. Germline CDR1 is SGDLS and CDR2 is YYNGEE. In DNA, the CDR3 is TGTGCCAGCGCCGGGGGGCCGGACACCGGGGAGCTGTTTTTT. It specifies CASAGGPDTGELFF. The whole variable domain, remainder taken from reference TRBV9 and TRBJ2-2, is DSGVTQTPKHLITATGQRVTLRCSPRSGDLSVYWYQQSLDQGLQFLIQYYNGEERAKGNILERFSAQQFPDLHSELNLSSLELGDSALYFCASAGGPDTGELFFGEGSRLTVL.

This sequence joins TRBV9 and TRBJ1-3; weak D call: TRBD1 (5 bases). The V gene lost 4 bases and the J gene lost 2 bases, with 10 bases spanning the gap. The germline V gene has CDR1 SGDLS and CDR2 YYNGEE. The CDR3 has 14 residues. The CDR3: CASSPPTAGNTIYF. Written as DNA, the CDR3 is TGTGCCAGCAGCCCACCGACAGCTGGAAACACCATATATTTT.

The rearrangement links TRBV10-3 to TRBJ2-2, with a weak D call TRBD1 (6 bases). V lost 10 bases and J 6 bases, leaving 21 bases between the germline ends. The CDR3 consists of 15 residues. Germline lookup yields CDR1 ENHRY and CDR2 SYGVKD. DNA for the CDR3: TGTGCCACCGGACAGCACACTAGATCCGCCGGGGAGCTGTTTTTT. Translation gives CATGQHTRSAGELFF.

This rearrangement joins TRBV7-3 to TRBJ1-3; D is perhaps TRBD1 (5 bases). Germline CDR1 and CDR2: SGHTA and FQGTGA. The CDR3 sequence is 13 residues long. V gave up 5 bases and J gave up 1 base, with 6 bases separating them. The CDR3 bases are TGTGCCAGCAGCGGGGGGTCTGGAAACACCATATATTTT. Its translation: CASSGGSGNTIYF.

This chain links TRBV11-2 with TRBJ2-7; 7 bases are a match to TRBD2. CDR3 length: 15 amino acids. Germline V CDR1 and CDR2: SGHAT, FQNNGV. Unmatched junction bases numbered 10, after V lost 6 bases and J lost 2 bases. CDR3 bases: TGTGCCAGCAGTCCTAGGGCGGGAGCAACCTACGAGCAGTACTTC. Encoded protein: CASSPRAGATYEQYF. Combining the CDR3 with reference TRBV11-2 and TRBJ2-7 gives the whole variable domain EAGVAQSPRYKIIEKRQSVAFWCNPISGHATLYWYQQILGQGPKLLIQFQNNGVVDDSQLPKDRFSAERLKGVDSTLKIQPAKLEDSAVYLCASSPRAGATYEQYFGPGTRLTVT.